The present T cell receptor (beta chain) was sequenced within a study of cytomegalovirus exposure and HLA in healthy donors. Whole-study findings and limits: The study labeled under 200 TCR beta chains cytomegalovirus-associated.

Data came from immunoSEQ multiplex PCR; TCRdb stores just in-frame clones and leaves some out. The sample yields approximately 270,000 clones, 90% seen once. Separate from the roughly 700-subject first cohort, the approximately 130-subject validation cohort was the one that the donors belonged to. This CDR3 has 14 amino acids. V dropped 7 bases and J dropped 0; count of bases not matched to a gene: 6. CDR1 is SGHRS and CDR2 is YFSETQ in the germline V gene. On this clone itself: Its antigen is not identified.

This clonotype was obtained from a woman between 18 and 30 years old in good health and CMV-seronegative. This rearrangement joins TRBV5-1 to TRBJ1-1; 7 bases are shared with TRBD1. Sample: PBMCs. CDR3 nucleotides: TGCGCCAGCCGACAGGGAAACATGAACACTGAAGCTTTCTTT. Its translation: CASRQGNMNTEAFF. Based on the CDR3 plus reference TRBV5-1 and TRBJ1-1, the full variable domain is KAGVTQTPRYLIKTRGQQVTLSCSPISGHRSVSWYQQTPGQGLQFLFEYFSETQRNKGNFPGRFSGRQFSNSRSEMNVSTLELGDSALYLCASRQGNMNTEAFFGQGTRLTVV.